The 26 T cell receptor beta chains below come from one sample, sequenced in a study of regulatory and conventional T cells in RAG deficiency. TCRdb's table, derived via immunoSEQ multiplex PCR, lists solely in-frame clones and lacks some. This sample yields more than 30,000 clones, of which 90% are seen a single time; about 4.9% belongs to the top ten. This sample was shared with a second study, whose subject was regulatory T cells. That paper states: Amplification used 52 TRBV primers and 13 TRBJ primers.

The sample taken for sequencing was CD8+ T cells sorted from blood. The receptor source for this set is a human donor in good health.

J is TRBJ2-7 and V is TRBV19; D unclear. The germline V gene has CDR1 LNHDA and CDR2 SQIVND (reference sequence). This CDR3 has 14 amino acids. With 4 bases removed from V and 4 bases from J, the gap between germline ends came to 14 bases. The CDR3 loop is CASSTTTRLYEQYF. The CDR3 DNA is TGTGCCAGTAGTACTACGACCAGACTTTACGAGCAGTACTTC.

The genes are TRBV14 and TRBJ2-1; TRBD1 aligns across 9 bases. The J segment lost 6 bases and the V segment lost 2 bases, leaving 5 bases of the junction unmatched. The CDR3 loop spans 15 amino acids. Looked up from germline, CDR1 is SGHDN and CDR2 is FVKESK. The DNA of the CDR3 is TGTGCCAGCAGCCAACCGGGACAGGGTCTCAATGAGCAGTTCTTC. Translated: CASSQPGQGLNEQFF.

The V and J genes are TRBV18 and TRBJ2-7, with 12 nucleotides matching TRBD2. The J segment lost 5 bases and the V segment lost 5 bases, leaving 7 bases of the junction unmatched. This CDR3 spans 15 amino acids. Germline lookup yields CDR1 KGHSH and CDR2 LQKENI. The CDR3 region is CASSSETSGRHEQYF. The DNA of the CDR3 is TGTGCCAGCTCAAGCGAGACTAGCGGGAGACACGAGCAGTACTTC.

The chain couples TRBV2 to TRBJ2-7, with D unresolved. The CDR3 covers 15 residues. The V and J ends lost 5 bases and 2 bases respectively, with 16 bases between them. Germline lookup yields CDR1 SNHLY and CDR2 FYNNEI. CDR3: CASSFSGPRPYEQYF. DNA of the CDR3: TGTGCCAGCAGTTTTTCCGGACCGCGACCCTACGAGCAGTACTTC.

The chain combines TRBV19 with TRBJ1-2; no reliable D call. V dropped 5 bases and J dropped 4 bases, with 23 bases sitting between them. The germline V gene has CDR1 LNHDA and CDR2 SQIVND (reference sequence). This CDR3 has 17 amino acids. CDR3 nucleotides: TGTGCCAGTAGTGGTAAACGGGCAAATCGAAAGACCTATGGCTACACCTTC. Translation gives CASSGKRANRKTYGYTF.

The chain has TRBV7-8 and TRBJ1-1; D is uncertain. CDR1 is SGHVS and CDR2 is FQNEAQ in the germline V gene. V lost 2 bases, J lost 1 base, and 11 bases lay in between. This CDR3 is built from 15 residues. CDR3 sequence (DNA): TGTGCCAGCAGCTTACGGGCACCCACGAACACTGAAGCTTTCTTT. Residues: CASSLRAPTNTEAFF.

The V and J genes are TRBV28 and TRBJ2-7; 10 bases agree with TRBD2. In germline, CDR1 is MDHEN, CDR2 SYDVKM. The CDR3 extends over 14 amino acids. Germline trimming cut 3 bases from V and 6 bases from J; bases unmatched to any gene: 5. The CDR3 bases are TGTGCCAGCAGTTTTGAGCGGGGGGGCTTCGAGCAGTACTTC. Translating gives CASSFERGGFEQYF.

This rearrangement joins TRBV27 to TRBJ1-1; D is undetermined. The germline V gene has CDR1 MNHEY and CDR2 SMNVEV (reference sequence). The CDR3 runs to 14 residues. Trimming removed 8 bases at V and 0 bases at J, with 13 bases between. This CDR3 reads CASLSVGLNTEAFF. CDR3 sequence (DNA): TGTGCCAGCCTATCCGTTGGATTGAACACTGAAGCTTTCTTT.

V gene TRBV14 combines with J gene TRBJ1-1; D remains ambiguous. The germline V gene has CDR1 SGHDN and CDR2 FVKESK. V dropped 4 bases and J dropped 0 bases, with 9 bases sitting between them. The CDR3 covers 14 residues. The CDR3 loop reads CASSPKAMNTEAFF. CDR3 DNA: TGTGCCAGCAGCCCCAAGGCGATGAACACTGAAGCTTTCTTT.

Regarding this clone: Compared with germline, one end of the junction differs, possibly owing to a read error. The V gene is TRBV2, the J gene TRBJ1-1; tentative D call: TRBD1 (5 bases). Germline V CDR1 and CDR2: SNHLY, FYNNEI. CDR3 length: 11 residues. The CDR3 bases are TGTGCCAGCAGACATAATGCCCGGGGCACCTTT. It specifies CASRHNARGTF.

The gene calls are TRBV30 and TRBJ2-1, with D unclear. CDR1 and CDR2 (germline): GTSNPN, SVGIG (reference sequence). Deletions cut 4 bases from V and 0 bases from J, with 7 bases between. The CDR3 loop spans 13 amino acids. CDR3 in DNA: TGTGCCTGGATGGGAAGCTCCTACAATGAGCAGTTCTTC. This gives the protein CAWMGSSYNEQFF.

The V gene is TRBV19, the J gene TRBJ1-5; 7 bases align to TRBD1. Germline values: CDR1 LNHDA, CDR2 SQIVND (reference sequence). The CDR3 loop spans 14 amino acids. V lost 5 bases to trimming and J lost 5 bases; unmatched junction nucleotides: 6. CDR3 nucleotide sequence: TGTGCCAGTAGTCCCAGGGGGGAATATCAGCCCCAGCATTTT. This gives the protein CASSPRGEYQPQHF.

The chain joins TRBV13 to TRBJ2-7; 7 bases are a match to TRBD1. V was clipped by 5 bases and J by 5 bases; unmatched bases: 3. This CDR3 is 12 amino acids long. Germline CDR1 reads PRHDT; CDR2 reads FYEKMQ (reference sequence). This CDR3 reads CASSPRGNEQYF. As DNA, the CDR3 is TGTGCCAGCAGCCCCAGGGGGAACGAGCAGTACTTC.

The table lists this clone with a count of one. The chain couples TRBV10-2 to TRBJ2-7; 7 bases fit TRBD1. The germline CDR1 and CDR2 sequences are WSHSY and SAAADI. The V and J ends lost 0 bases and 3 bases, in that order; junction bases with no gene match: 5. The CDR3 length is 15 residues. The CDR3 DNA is TGCGCCAGCAGTGAGTCATTAGGGGGCAGCTACGAGCAGTACTTC. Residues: CASSESLGGSYEQYF.

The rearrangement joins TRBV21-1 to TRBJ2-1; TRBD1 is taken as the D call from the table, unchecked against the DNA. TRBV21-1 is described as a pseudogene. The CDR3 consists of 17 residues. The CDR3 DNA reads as TGTGCCAGCAGCAAAAATCAGGGTATTCCGTTGGGCAATGAGCAGTTCTTC. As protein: CASSKNQGIPLGNEQFF.

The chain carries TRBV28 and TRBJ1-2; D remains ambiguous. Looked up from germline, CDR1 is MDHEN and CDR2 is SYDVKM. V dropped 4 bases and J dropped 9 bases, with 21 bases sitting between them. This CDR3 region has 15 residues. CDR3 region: CASSYEEGTPISYTF. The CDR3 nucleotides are TGTGCCAGCAGTTATGAGGAGGGAACCCCTATAAGCTACACCTTC.

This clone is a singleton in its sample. The DNA for the CDR3 is TGCGCCAGCAGGGACCCGAACACCGGGGAGCTGTTTTTT. This codes for CASRDPNTGELFF. This sequence joins TRBV10-1 and TRBJ2-2; D call uncertain. The V end was cut by 6 bases, the J end by 0 bases, with 5 bases between. CDR3 length equals 13 residues. Germline assignment: CDR1 WNHNN and CDR2 SYGVQD (reference sequence).

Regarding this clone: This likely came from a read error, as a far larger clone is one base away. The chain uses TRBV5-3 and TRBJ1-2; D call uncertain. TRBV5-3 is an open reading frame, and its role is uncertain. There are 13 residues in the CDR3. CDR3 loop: CASSFRHSYGYTF. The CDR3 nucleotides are TGTGCCAGCAGCTTTCGTCATAGCTACGGCTACACCTTC.

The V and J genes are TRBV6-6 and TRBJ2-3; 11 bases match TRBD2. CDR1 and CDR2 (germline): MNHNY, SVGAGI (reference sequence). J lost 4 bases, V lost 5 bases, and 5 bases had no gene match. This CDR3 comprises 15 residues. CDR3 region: CASSGTSGEADTQYF. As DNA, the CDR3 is TGTGCCAGCAGTGGGACTAGCGGAGAGGCAGATACGCAGTATTTT.

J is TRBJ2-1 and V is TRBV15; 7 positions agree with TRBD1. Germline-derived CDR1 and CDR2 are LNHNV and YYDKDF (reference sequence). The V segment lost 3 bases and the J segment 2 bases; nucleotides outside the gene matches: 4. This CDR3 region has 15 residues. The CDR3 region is CATSRGTDPYNEQFF. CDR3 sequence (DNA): TGTGCCACCAGCAGGGGGACAGACCCCTACAATGAGCAGTTCTTC.

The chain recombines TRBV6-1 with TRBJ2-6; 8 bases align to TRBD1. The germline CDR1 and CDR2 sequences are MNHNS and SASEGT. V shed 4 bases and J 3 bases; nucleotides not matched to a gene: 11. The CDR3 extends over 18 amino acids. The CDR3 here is CASSALATGAFGANVLTF. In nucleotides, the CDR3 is TGTGCCAGCAGTGCTCTCGCGACAGGGGCCTTTGGGGCCAACGTCCTGACTTTC.

CDR3 amino acids: CASRTSGHSYNEQFF. The CDR3 bases are TGTGCCAGCAGGACTAGCGGGCACTCCTACAATGAGCAGTTCTTC. V usage is TRBV6-4 and J usage is TRBJ2-1; 10 nucleotides match TRBD2. Unmatched junction bases numbered 2, after V lost 6 bases and J lost 0 bases. Germline values: CDR1 MRHNA, CDR2 SNTAGT. The length of the CDR3 is 15 residues.

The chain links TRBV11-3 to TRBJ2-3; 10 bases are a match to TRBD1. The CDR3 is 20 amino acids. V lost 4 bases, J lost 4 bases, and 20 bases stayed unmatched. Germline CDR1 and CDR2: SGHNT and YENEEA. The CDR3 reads CASSSPRQGAWNNRADTQYF. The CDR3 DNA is TGTGCCAGCAGCTCACCCCGACAGGGGGCTTGGAACAACCGGGCAGATACGCAGTATTTT. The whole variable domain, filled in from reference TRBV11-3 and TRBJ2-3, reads EAGVVQSPRYKIIEKKQPVAFWCNPISGHNTLYWYLQNLGQGPELLIRYENEEAVDDSQLPKDRFSAERLKGVDSTLKIQPAELGDSAVYLCASSSPRQGAWNNRADTQYFGPGTRLTVL.

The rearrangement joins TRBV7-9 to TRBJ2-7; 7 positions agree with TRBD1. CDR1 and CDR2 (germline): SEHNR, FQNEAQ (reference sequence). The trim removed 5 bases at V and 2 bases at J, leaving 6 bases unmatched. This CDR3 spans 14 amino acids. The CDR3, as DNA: TGTGCCAGCAGCCCCACAGGGGCCGCCTACGAGCAGTACTTC. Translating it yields CASSPTGAAYEQYF.

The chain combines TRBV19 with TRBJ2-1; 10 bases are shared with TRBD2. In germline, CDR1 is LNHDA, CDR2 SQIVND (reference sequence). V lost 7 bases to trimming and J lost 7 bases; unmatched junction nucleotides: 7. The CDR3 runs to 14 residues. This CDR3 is CASNPVAGGNEQFF. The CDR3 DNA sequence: TGTGCCAGTAATCCAGTAGCGGGAGGTAATGAGCAGTTCTTC.

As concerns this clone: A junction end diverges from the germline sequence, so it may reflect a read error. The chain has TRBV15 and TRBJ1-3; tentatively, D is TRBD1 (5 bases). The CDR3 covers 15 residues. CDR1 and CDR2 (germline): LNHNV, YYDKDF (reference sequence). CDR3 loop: CATRRGAGSGNTIYF. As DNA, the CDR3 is TGTGCCACCAGGAGAGGGGCCGGCTCTGGAAACACCATATATTTT.